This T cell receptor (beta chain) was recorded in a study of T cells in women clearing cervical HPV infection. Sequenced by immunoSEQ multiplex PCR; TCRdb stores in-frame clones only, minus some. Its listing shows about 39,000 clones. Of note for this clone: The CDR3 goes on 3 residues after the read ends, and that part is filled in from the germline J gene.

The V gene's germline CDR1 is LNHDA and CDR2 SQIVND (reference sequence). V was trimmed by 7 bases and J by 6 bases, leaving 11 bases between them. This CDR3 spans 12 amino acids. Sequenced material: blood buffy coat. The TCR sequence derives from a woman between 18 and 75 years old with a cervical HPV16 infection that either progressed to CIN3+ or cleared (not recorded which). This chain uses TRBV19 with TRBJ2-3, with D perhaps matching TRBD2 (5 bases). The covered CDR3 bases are TGTGCCAGTAAGGCTCGCGGGGATACG. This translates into CASKARGDT. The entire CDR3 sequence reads CASKARGDTQYF.